This passage covers 22 T cell receptor beta chains from one sample sequenced in a study of human T cells and chemical hapten exposure. TCRdb fed the RACE reads into MiXCR, producing one record per CDR3 protein. The data show about 51,000 distinct CDR3 sequences, about a tenth seen once. Regarding time point: pre-sensitization, week 0. Specified treatment: therapeutic diphenylcyclopropenone sensitization with weekly scalp DPC. Source: whole blood, taken in connection with sensitization to the hapten diphenylcyclopropenone (DPC). These receptors all stem from a woman between 35 and 50 years old with alopecia areata. Some clones in this sample may be carry-over from other donors' samples.

This clonotype was observed many times. The chain is built from TRBV5-1 and TRBJ2-5, with D possibly matching TRBD1 (6 bases). The length of the CDR3 is 14 residues. From germline, CDR1 is SGHRS and CDR2 YFSETQ. Trimming took off 5 bases at V and 1 base at J, with 12 bases between the two ends. CDR3 DNA sequence: TGCGCCAGCAGGCGGCAGGGGATCCAAGAGACCCAGTACTTC. Translating gives CASRRQGIQETQYF.

V usage is TRBV30 and J usage is TRBJ2-2, with D perhaps TRBD1 (5 bases). Trimming cost V 0 bases and J 4 bases, with 21 bases left between them. CDR1 and CDR2 (germline): GTSNPN, SVGIG (reference sequence). The CDR3 loop spans 18 amino acids. CDR3 region: CAWSVDRSGARSTGELFF. As DNA, the CDR3 is TGTGCCTGGAGTGTAGATCGTTCTGGGGCCCGGAGCACCGGGGAGCTGTTTTTT.

The rearrangement links TRBV6-4 to TRBJ1-1; no clear D gene. The CDR3 covers 14 residues. The V end was cut by 0 bases, the J end by 2 bases, with 7 bases between. The germline gives CDR1 MRHNA, CDR2 SNTAGT. CDR3 protein: CASSDSSENTEAFF. CDR3 bases: TGTGCCAGCAGTGACTCTTCGGAAAACACTGAAGCTTTCTTT.

This sequence joins TRBV4-1 and TRBJ1-1, with TRBD1 matching over 7 bases. Germline values: CDR1 MGHRA, CDR2 YSYEKL. CDR3 length: 15 amino acids. Trimming cost V 4 bases and J 4 bases; bases outside gene matches: 9. This CDR3 is CASSLSAGGGTEAFF. CDR3 nucleotide sequence: TGCGCCAGCAGCCTCAGTGCAGGGGGTGGCACTGAAGCTTTCTTT.

V gene TRBV7-2 combines with J gene TRBJ1-5, with D possibly TRBD1 on 6 matching bases. The length of the CDR3 is 14 residues. CDR1 and CDR2 from the germline V gene are SGHTA and FQGNSA. V was trimmed by 5 bases and J by 4 bases, leaving 12 bases between them. DNA for the CDR3: TGTGCCAGCAGCCTACAGGGTTTGAATCAGCCCCAGCATTTT. This gives the protein CASSLQGLNQPQHF.

This clonotype has only a few counts. This chain joins TRBV24-1 and TRBJ2-3; D uncertain. V lost 1 base and J 5 bases, leaving 3 bases between the germline ends. The germline gives CDR1 KGHDR, CDR2 SFDVKD. CDR3 length equals 12 residues. This CDR3 is CATSDLGDTQYF. The CDR3 nucleotides are TGTGCCACCAGTGATTTAGGAGATACGCAGTATTTT.

V gene TRBV24-1 combines with J gene TRBJ2-2; 7 bases match TRBD2. After removal of 4 bases from V and 4 bases from J, the junction contained 8 bases not matched to a gene. Per germline, CDR1 KGHDR and CDR2 SFDVKD. The CDR3 has 16 amino acids. The CDR3 DNA reads as TGTGCCACCAGTGAAGGTAGCGCGGGGGTCACCGGGGAGCTGTTTTTT. This gives the protein CATSEGSAGVTGELFF.

This clonotype was counted between two and nine times. V gene TRBV28 combines with J gene TRBJ2-3, with D hard to call. The length of the CDR3 is 13 residues. Germline V gene data show CDR1 as MDHEN and CDR2 as SYDVKM. Trimming removed 6 bases from V and 7 bases from J, with 14 bases in between. The CDR3 loop reads CASRPMNSNTQYF. CDR3 in DNA: TGTGCCAGCAGACCGATGAATTCGAATACGCAGTATTTT.

This clonotype was observed at least ten times. The V and J genes are TRBV6-1 and TRBJ1-4; D is possibly TRBD1 (5 bases). Per the germline V gene, CDR1 is MNHNS and CDR2 is SASEGT. This CDR3 region has 13 residues. Trimming removed 2 bases from V and 11 bases from J, with 12 bases in between. CDR3 nucleotides: TGTGCCAGCAGTGAATCTCCGGGGCTGAAACTGTTTTTT. It encodes CASSESPGLKLFF.

The chain is built from TRBV7-3 and TRBJ1-1; D perhaps matches TRBD1 (6 bases). The V gene lost 5 bases and the J gene lost 5 bases, with 12 bases spanning the gap. Germline V gene sequence: CDR1 SGHTA, CDR2 FQGTGA. The CDR3 extends over 13 amino acids. CDR3: CASSLAGDTEAFF. The CDR3, as DNA: TGTGCCAGCAGCCTGGCAGGGGATACTGAAGCTTTCTTT.

On this clonotype: This may come from a read error, since a much larger clone is one base off. The rearrangement links TRBV19 to TRBJ2-1; 9 bases align to TRBD1. The CDR3 totals 15 residues. Germline-derived CDR1 and CDR2 are LNHDA and SQIVND (reference sequence). The DNA of the CDR3 is TGTGCCGGTAGTATCGGACAGGGGTCCCGCAATGAGCAGTTCTTC. It yields the protein CAGSIGQGSRNEQFF. The whole variable domain, filled in from reference TRBV19 and TRBJ2-1, reads DGGITQSPKYLFRKEGQNVTLSCEQNLNHDAMYWYRQDPGQGLRLIYYSQIVNDFQKGDIAEGYSVSREKKESFPLTVTSAQKNPTAFYLCAGSIGQGSRNEQFFGPGTRLTVL.

Ten or more counts support this clonotype. The chain carries TRBV7-2 and TRBJ2-1; 8 positions agree with TRBD2. The V and J ends lost 2 bases and 6 bases, in that order; junction bases with no gene match: 3. Germline-derived CDR1 and CDR2 are SGHTA and FQGNSA. CDR3 length: 14 residues. The CDR3 DNA reads TGTGCCAGCAGCTTAATTCGGGGGGGCAATGAGCAGTTCTTC. It yields the protein CASSLIRGGNEQFF.

The rearrangement uses TRBV30 and TRBJ1-5, with TRBD1 as a possible D gene (5 bases). With 2 bases removed from V and 0 bases from J, the gap between germline ends came to 8 bases. Per the germline V gene, CDR1 is GTSNPN and CDR2 is SVGIG (reference sequence). This CDR3 spans 14 amino acids. CDR3 protein: CAWSKGVSNQPQHF. The CDR3 DNA reads TGTGCCTGGAGTAAAGGGGTTAGCAATCAGCCCCAGCATTTT.

The rearrangement uses TRBV20-1 and TRBJ2-5; 8 bases are a match to TRBD2. Germline CDR1 DFQATT, CDR2 SNEGSKA (reference sequence). The CDR3 runs to 15 residues. Trimming at V came to 5 bases and at J to 6 bases, leaving 14 bases not matched to a gene. CDR3 protein: CSAPLASGGIKTQYF. The CDR3 nucleotides are TGCAGTGCTCCCTTAGCCAGCGGGGGTATCAAGACCCAGTACTTC.

With regard to this clonotype: A single base separates this from a much larger clone, so it may be a read error. The CDR3 here is CGVRQAPETQYF. The CDR3 DNA sequence: TGCGGCGTCCGACAGGCCCCAGAGACCCAGTACTTC. The rearrangement uses TRBV29-1 and TRBJ2-5; a weak D match, TRBD1 (6 bases). Germline lookup yields CDR1 SQVTM and CDR2 ANQGSEA. CDR3 length: 12 amino acids.

This clonotype was detected only a few times. This rearrangement joins TRBV29-1 to TRBJ2-1; 8 bases are a match to TRBD1. CDR1 and CDR2 from the germline V gene are SQVTM and ANQGSEA. The CDR3 is 15 residues long. V shed 8 bases, J shed 7 bases, and the junction held 16 bases outside the gene matches. The CDR3 sequence: CSLLYPGGARNEQFF. Written as DNA, the CDR3 is TGCAGCTTATTGTACCCAGGGGGCGCCCGGAATGAGCAGTTCTTC.

Ten or more counts support this clonotype. This chain connects TRBV20-1 to TRBJ2-7; weak D call: TRBD2 (6 bases). Trimming pared 4 bases from V and 0 bases from J, leaving 13 bases between. Looked up from germline, CDR1 is DFQATT and CDR2 is SNEGSKA (reference sequence). The CDR3 contains 14 residues. The CDR3 here is CSANPGLTSYEQYF. In nucleotides, the CDR3 is TGCAGTGCTAACCCGGGACTTACCTCCTACGAGCAGTACTTC.

This clonotype came up many times. The chain combines TRBV6-2 or TRBV6-3 with TRBJ2-4; D might be TRBD1 (7 bases). The CDR3 spans 15 residues. From germline, CDR1 is MNHEY and CDR2 SVGEGT. V was clipped by 8 bases and J by 3 bases, with 17 bases between them. The CDR3 loop reads CASGTRQGGKNIQYF. The CDR3 DNA is TGTGCCAGCGGCACCAGACAGGGAGGCAAAAACATTCAGTACTTC.

The gene calls are TRBV4-1 and TRBJ2-4; D is unclear. CDR1 is MGHRA, CDR2 YSYEKL, per germline. This CDR3 region has 14 residues. Trimming took off 1 base at V and 9 bases at J, with 13 bases between the two ends. This CDR3 reads CASSQGMGRGIQYF. CDR3 DNA: TGCGCCAGCAGCCAAGGAATGGGTAGAGGCATTCAGTACTTC.

This clonotype was observed a few times. V gene TRBV7-6 combines with J gene TRBJ1-1; D might be TRBD1 (5 bases). The germline CDR1 and CDR2 sequences are SGHVS and FNYEAQ. This CDR3 spans 15 amino acids. The ends were cut back, 5 bases at V and 2 bases at J, with 15 bases in the middle. CDR3 in amino acids: CASSLQQDFNTEAFF. For the CDR3, the DNA is TGTGCCAGCAGCCTACAACAGGATTTCAACACTGAAGCTTTCTTT. The whole variable domain, filled in from reference TRBV7-6 and TRBJ1-1, reads GAGVSQSPRYKVTKRGQDVALRCDPISGHVSLYWYRQALGQGPEFLTYFNYEAQQDKSGLPNDRFSAERPEGSISTLTIQRTEQRDSAMYRCASSLQQDFNTEAFFGQGTRLTVV.

This clonotype was counted ten times or more. The rearrangement uses TRBV11-2 and TRBJ2-6, with no clear D. V lost 3 bases and J lost 2, with 8 bases in between. Germline-derived CDR1 and CDR2 are SGHAT and FQNNGV. The CDR3 is 15 amino acids. As DNA, the CDR3 is TGTGCCAGCAGCTTGGGTCCCGCTGGGGCCAACGTCCTGACTTTC. Residues: CASSLGPAGANVLTF.

Concerning this clonotype: At one end the junction does not follow the germline gene, possibly because of a read error. The chain employs TRBV27 and TRBJ2-2; no firm D call. Germline loops: CDR1 MNHEY, CDR2 SMNVEV (reference sequence). The CDR3 consists of 13 residues. In DNA, the CDR3 is TGTGCCAACAGTTTAAGAGTGGGCGGGGAGCTGTTTTTT. Translated: CANSLRVGGELFF.